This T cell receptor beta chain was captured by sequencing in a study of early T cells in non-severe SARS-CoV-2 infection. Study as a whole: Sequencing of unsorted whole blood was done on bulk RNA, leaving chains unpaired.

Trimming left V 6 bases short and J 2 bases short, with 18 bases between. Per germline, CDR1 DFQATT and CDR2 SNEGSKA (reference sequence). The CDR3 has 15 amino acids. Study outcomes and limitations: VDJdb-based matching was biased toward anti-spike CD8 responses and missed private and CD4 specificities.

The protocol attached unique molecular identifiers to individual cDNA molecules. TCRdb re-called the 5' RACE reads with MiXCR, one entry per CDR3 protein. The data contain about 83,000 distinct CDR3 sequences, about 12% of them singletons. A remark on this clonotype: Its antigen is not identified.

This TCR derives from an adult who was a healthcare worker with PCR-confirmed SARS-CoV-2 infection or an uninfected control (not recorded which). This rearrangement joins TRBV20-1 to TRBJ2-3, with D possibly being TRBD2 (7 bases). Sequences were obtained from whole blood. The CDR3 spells CSAIRARGATDTQYF. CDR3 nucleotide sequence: TGCAGTGCAATCCGGGCTCGGGGGGCCACAGATACGCAGTATTTT.